These 27 T cell receptor beta chains were sequenced from one sample in a study of blood T cell repertoires in COVID-19. Assay used: immunoSEQ multiplex PCR; TCRdb lists only in-frame clones, some missing. The sample contains hundreds of thousands of clones, around 86% of which appear only once. Source material: peripheral blood. These receptor sequences come from a woman in her 40s who had recovered from COVID-19.

The V call is TRBV9, the J call TRBJ2-5; 7 bases align to TRBD2. This CDR3 comprises 15 residues. The J segment lost 2 bases and the V segment lost 3 bases, leaving 7 bases of the junction unmatched. Germline CDR1 is SGDLS and CDR2 is YYNGEE. CDR3 sequence (DNA): TGTGCCAGCAGCGGCCCCGGGGGGAGACAAGAGACCCAGTACTTC. It encodes CASSGPGGRQETQYF.

This clone was seen once. This rearrangement joins TRBV6-5 to TRBJ2-7, with TRBD2 matching 10 bases. CDR3 length: 15 amino acids. Looked up from germline, CDR1 is MNHEY and CDR2 is SVGAGI. The junction had 5 bases not matched to a gene; V was cut back by 2 bases and J by 4 bases. The CDR3 nucleotides read TGTGCCAGCAGTTACAGGAGCGGGGGGGCTTACGAGCAGTACTTC. This encodes CASSYRSGGAYEQYF.

The chain employs TRBV7-2 and TRBJ1-2; maybe TRBD1 (6 bases). This CDR3 has 15 amino acids. V lost 0 bases, J lost 8 bases, and 16 bases lay in between. The germline V gene has CDR1 SGHTA and CDR2 FQGNSA. CDR3 residues: CASSLAEGRGHGYTF. CDR3 bases: TGTGCCAGCAGCTTAGCGGAAGGTAGGGGACACGGCTACACCTTC.

A word on this clone: The sample has other DNA sequences that encode this CDR3 too. The chain carries TRBV3-1 (or the pseudogene TRBV3-2) and TRBJ1-6; TRBD1 is a possible D gene (5 bases). V was pared by 1 base and J by 10 bases, with 11 bases between. CDR3 length: 14 amino acids. Germline lookup yields CDR1 LGHDT and CDR2 YNNKEL (reference sequence). CDR3 nucleotide sequence: TGTGCCAGCAGCCAAGGGTGGGGGGACTCACCCCTCCACTTT. This gives the protein CASSQGWGDSPLHF.

The chain joins TRBV19 to TRBJ1-2; 9 nucleotides agree with TRBD1. The V gene end was trimmed by 4 bases and the J gene end by 8 bases; junction bases not matched to a gene: 8. The CDR3 length is 14 residues. Germline V gene data show CDR1 as LNHDA and CDR2 as SQIVND (reference sequence). CDR3: CASSTSGTGNGYTF. The CDR3 DNA sequence: TGTGCCAGTAGTACTTCAGGGACAGGGAACGGCTACACCTTC.

J is TRBJ1-4 and V is TRBV19, with unresolved D. The CDR3 is made up of 16 amino acids. CDR1 is LNHDA and CDR2 is SQIVND in the germline V gene (reference sequence). V dropped 4 bases and J dropped 0 bases, with 12 bases sitting between them. Here the CDR3 DNA reads TGTGCCAGTAGTAACCGGGTGCACGCAACTAATGAAAAACTGTTTTTT. Translated, it gives CASSNRVHATNEKLFF.

The rearrangement uses TRBV3-1 (or the pseudogene TRBV3-2) and TRBJ2-5, with 15 bases that match TRBD2. Trimming cost V 4 bases and J 5 bases; bases outside gene matches: 2. The CDR3 consists of 15 residues. The germline V gene encodes CDR1 LGHDT and CDR2 YNNKEL (reference sequence). The CDR3, as DNA: TGTGCCAGCAGCCGGACTAGCGGGGGGGGTGAGACCCAGTACTTC. Translated: CASSRTSGGGETQYF.

CDR3 sequence (DNA): TGTGCCAGCGGCCAACTCGGGGGATCCGGGGAGCTGTTTTTT. It encodes CASGQLGGSGELFF. The chain recombines TRBV7-9 with TRBJ2-2, with D tentatively TRBD2 (6 bases). Germline V gene data show CDR1 as SEHNR and CDR2 as FQNEAQ (reference sequence). V lost 8 bases to trimming and J lost 6 bases, with 16 bases between them. The CDR3 spans 14 residues.

The gene calls are TRBV6-1 and TRBJ2-3; TRBD2 agrees at 7 bases. V shed 0 bases, J shed 3 bases, and the junction held 9 bases outside the gene matches. Germline CDR1 and CDR2: MNHNS and SASEGT. CDR3 length: 17 residues. In nucleotides, the CDR3 is TGTGCCAGCAGTGAAGCGCTTCCGAGCGGGGAGACAGATACGCAGTATTTT. It is translated as CASSEALPSGETDTQYF.

This chain links TRBV10-1 with TRBJ1-1; D perhaps matches TRBD1 (5 bases). Trimming took off 6 bases at V and 5 bases at J, with 19 bases between the two ends. The CDR3 extends over 15 amino acids. The germline V gene encodes CDR1 WNHNN and CDR2 SYGVQD (reference sequence). The CDR3 loop is CASSLNEAGGTEAFF. The CDR3 nucleotides are TGCGCCAGCAGCCTTAATGAGGCGGGGGGGACTGAAGCTTTCTTT.

CDR3 residues: CSARTSEIQYF. The CDR3 nucleotides are TGCAGTGCTAGGACTAGCGAGATTCAGTACTTC. V gene TRBV20-1 combines with J gene TRBJ2-4, with TRBD2 matching 8 bases. The length of the CDR3 is 11 residues. Germline V CDR1 and CDR2: DFQATT, SNEGSKA (reference sequence). J lost 10 bases, V lost 3 bases, and 2 bases had no gene match.

This chain links TRBV2 with TRBJ2-3, with D perhaps TRBD1 (5 bases). With 5 bases removed from V and 6 bases from J, the gap between germline ends came to 15 bases. Germline lookup yields CDR1 SNHLY and CDR2 FYNNEI. CDR3 length equals 14 residues. The CDR3 sequence: CASSSIGARDTQYF. CDR3 DNA: TGTGCCAGCAGTAGCATAGGGGCTCGGGATACGCAGTATTTT.

V and J are TRBV5-6 and TRBJ1-5; 7 positions agree with TRBD1. Germline CDR1 SGHDT, CDR2 YYEEEE. The CDR3 runs to 15 residues. With 1 base clipped from V and 3 bases from J, the junction kept 4 bases outside the gene matches. CDR3 DNA sequence: TGTGCCAGCAGCTTGACAGGGGTTTACAATCAGCCCCAGCATTTT. This translates into CASSLTGVYNQPQHF. Looking up the rest from reference TRBV5-6 and TRBJ1-5 gives the full variable domain: DAGVTQSPTHLIKTRGQQVTLRCSPKSGHDTVSWYQQALGQGPQFIFQYYEEEERQRGNFPDRFSGHQFPNYSSELNVNALLLGDSALYLCASSLTGVYNQPQHFGDGTRLSIL.

The chain carries TRBV28 and TRBJ1-1, with D perhaps TRBD1 (6 bases). CDR3 length: 15 residues. CDR1 and CDR2 from the germline V gene are MDHEN and SYDVKM. Trimming stripped 6 bases from V and 0 bases from J, with 14 bases between. Here the CDR3 DNA reads TGTGCCAGCAGCATCGCGGACAGACTGAACACTGAAGCTTTCTTT. Amino acid sequence: CASSIADRLNTEAFF.

J is TRBJ1-2 and V is TRBV19; no clear D gene. Trimming left V 10 bases short and J 5 bases short, with 14 bases between. The CDR3 is made up of 12 amino acids. Germline CDR1 is LNHDA and CDR2 is SQIVND (reference sequence). The CDR3 sequence is CATEGQRYGYTF. CDR3 coding DNA: TGTGCCACCGAGGGTCAGCGTTATGGCTACACCTTC.

The chain links TRBV15 to TRBJ2-5; 8 bases agree with TRBD2. Germline-derived CDR1 and CDR2 are LNHNV and YYDKDF (reference sequence). The CDR3 loop spans 17 amino acids. V shed 6 bases, J shed 4 bases, and the junction held 16 bases outside the gene matches. The CDR3 loop is CATRGLAGRGAGETQYF. The CDR3 DNA reads as TGTGCCACCAGAGGACTAGCCGGGCGGGGGGCAGGAGAGACCCAGTACTTC.

V gene TRBV18 combines with J gene TRBJ2-7; 7 bases fit TRBD2. Germline CDR1 reads KGHSH; CDR2 reads LQKENI. The J segment lost 6 bases and the V segment lost 3 bases, leaving 5 bases of the junction unmatched. This CDR3 spans 13 amino acids. CDR3 sequence reads: CASSPDQRGEQYF. CDR3 bases: TGTGCCAGCTCACCCGACCAGCGGGGCGAGCAGTACTTC.

The rearrangement uses TRBV6-6 and TRBJ1-5, with TRBD1 matching over 9 bases. Germline CDR1 and CDR2: MNHNY and SVGAGI (reference sequence). V gave up 2 bases and J gave up 4 bases; unmatched junction bases: 0. The CDR3 extends over 14 amino acids. CDR3 bases: TGTGCCAGCAGTTACGACAGGGGGAATCAGCCCCAGCATTTT. The encoded protein is CASSYDRGNQPQHF.

The chain has TRBV18 and TRBJ1-6; 7 bases line up with TRBD1. The germline gives CDR1 KGHSH, CDR2 LQKENI. This CDR3 is built from 15 residues. The V and J ends lost 2 bases and 5 bases, in that order; junction bases with no gene match: 3. CDR3 loop: CASSPAGTDNSPLHF. DNA of the CDR3: TGTGCCAGCTCACCAGCCGGGACAGATAATTCACCCCTCCACTTT.

This clone came up once. The chain joins TRBV5-1 to TRBJ1-5; TRBD1 matches 7 bases. CDR1 is SGHRS and CDR2 is YFSETQ in the germline V gene. There are 15 residues in the CDR3. The trim removed 0 bases at V and 7 bases at J, leaving 7 bases unmatched. The CDR3 DNA reads as TGCGCCAGCAGCTTGGCGGGACAGTCGGGGCAGCCCCAGCATTTT. It encodes CASSLAGQSGQPQHF.

This chain uses TRBV7-2 with TRBJ2-1; weak D call: TRBD2 (5 bases). The CDR3 has 15 residues. Per the germline V gene, CDR1 is SGHTA and CDR2 is FQGNSA. Trimming pared 2 bases from V and 0 bases from J, leaving 8 bases between. CDR3 nucleotides: TGTGCCAGCAGCTTATCCAGCGGCTCCTACAATGAGCAGTTCTTC. Its protein is CASSLSSGSYNEQFF. Using reference TRBV7-2 and TRBJ2-1 for the parts outside the CDR3, the full variable domain is GAGVSQSPSNKVTEKGKDVELRCDPISGHTALYWYRQSLGQGLEFLIYFQGNSAPDKSGLPSDRFSAERTGGSVSTLTIQRTQQEDSAVYLCASSLSSGSYNEQFFGPGTRLTVL.

The chain uses TRBV2 and TRBJ2-5; the D gene is possibly TRBD2 (5 bases). The CDR3 spans 12 residues. CDR1 is SNHLY, CDR2 FYNNEI, per germline. Trimming stripped 6 bases from V and 5 bases from J, with 10 bases between. CDR3 residues: CASRGERETQYF. The CDR3 DNA follows: TGTGCCAGCAGGGGAGAGCGGGAGACCCAGTACTTC.

The rearrangement joins TRBV27 to TRBJ1-1; no clear D gene. V dropped 9 bases and J dropped 8 bases, with 19 bases sitting between them. Germline CDR1 reads MNHEY; CDR2 reads SMNVEV (reference sequence). The CDR3 spans 13 residues. CDR3 protein: CASLFRAGAEAFF. For the CDR3, the DNA is TGTGCCAGTCTCTTTCGGGCGGGCGCCGAAGCTTTCTTT.

The chain employs TRBV30 and TRBJ1-1; no reliable D call. The CDR3 loop spans 16 amino acids. Germline CDR1 is GTSNPN and CDR2 is SVGIG (reference sequence). V shed 4 bases and J shed 0 bases, with 18 bases lying between them. CDR3 loop: CAWMGREGRMNTEAFF. The CDR3 DNA follows: TGTGCCTGGATGGGCCGGGAGGGTAGGATGAACACTGAAGCTTTCTTT.

J is TRBJ1-1 and V is TRBV5-1, with TRBD1 matching 8 bases. V lost 0 bases, J lost 4 bases, and 5 bases stayed unmatched. CDR1 and CDR2 (germline): SGHRS, YFSETQ. This CDR3 is 15 amino acids long. In DNA form, the CDR3 reads TGCGCCAGCAGCTTGGTAGGACAGGGTACCACTGAAGCTTTCTTT. It translates to CASSLVGQGTTEAFF.

The V call is TRBV9, the J call TRBJ2-2; D is unclear. The CDR3 consists of 12 residues. CDR1 is SGDLS, CDR2 YYNGEE, per germline. The V end was cut by 4 bases, the J end by 6 bases, with 7 bases between. The chain's CDR3 is CASSPSPGELFF. The CDR3 DNA reads TGTGCCAGCAGCCCCAGTCCCGGGGAGCTGTTTTTT.

In its sample, this clone was seen once. The V and J genes are TRBV4-1 and TRBJ1-6, with D possibly TRBD1 on 6 matching bases. The germline V gene has CDR1 MGHRA and CDR2 YSYEKL. Trimming removed 3 bases at V and 5 bases at J, with 11 bases between. CDR3 length: 15 residues. DNA for the CDR3: TGCGCCAGCAGCCACGACAGGCGACATAATTCACCCCTCCACTTT. Translation: CASSHDRRHNSPLHF.